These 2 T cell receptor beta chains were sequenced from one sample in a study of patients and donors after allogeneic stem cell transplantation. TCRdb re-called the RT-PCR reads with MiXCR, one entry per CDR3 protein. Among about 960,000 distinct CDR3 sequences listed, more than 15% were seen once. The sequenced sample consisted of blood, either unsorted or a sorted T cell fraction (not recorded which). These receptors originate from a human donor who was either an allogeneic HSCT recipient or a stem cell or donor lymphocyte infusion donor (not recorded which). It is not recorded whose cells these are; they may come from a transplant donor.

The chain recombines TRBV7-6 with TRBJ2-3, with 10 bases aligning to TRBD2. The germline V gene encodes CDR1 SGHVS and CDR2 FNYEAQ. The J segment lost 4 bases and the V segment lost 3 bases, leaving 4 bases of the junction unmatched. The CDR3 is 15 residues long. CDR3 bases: TGTGCCAGCAGCTTTACTAGCGGGATTCCAGATACGCAGTATTTT. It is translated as CASSFTSGIPDTQYF.

CDR3 sequence: CASSSQTSGGYNEQFF. The DNA of the CDR3 is TGTGCCAGCAGCTCACAGACTAGCGGGGGGTACAATGAGCAGTTCTTC. V is TRBV7-2 and J is TRBJ2-1, with 13 bases identical to TRBD2. The germline CDR1 and CDR2 sequences are SGHTA and FQGNSA. The trim removed 4 bases at V and 4 bases at J, leaving 4 bases unmatched. CDR3 length equals 16 residues.